The 25 T cell receptor beta chains given below trace back to one sample, sequenced in a study of shared clonotypes between healthy human individuals. Profiled with immunoSEQ multiplex PCR; TCRdb holds only in-frame clones, not every one. The table lists about 2.3 million clones, under 95% of them singletons. The sample taken for sequencing was naive CD4+ T cells from PBMCs. Subset denoted: CD45RA+ positively selected. The source of these receptors is a man aged 18 to 29 in good health. Some clones in this sample may be carry-over from other donors' samples.

Here the CDR3 DNA reads TGTGCCAGCAGGGGAGGCAGCTCCTACAATGAGCAGTTCTTC. Translated: CASRGGSSYNEQFF. The chain has TRBV7-6 and TRBJ2-1; a possible D gene is TRBD2 (6 bases). Trimming pared 6 bases from V and 0 bases from J, leaving 9 bases between. The CDR3 loop spans 14 amino acids. From germline, CDR1 is SGHVS and CDR2 FNYEAQ. Variable domain in full (rest from reference TRBV7-6 and TRBJ2-1): GAGVSQSPRYKVTKRGQDVALRCDPISGHVSLYWYRQALGQGPEFLTYFNYEAQQDKSGLPNDRFSAERPEGSISTLTIQRTEQRDSAMYRCASRGGSSYNEQFFGPGTRLTVL.

This chain links TRBV10-2 with TRBJ2-7, with D unresolved. In germline, CDR1 is WSHSY, CDR2 SAAADI. V lost 4 bases and J 3 bases, leaving 13 bases between the germline ends. The CDR3 loop spans 14 amino acids. CDR3 residues: CASSGRDWNYEQYF. Here the CDR3 DNA reads TGCGCCAGCAGTGGGCGCGACTGGAACTACGAGCAGTACTTC.

This chain joins TRBV7-9 and TRBJ2-1; 8 bases line up with TRBD2. The ends lost 5 bases at V and 4 bases at J; junction bases unmatched: 7. This CDR3 region has 15 residues. Germline V gene sequence: CDR1 SEHNR, CDR2 FQNEAQ (reference sequence). The CDR3 DNA reads TGTGCCAGCAGCCCCGGGTCGGGAGGGTACAATGAGCAGTTCTTC. Translating it yields CASSPGSGGYNEQFF.

V usage is TRBV18 and J usage is TRBJ2-5; D not resolved. Germline CDR1 is KGHSH and CDR2 is LQKENI. The CDR3 contains 14 residues. Trimming removed 5 bases from V and 0 bases from J, with 10 bases in between. CDR3 residues: CASSTRRDQETQYF. In DNA, the CDR3 is TGTGCCAGCTCAACGAGACGGGACCAAGAGACCCAGTACTTC. Filled out from reference TRBV18 and TRBJ2-5, the complete variable domain reads NAGVMQNPRHLVRRRGQEARLRCSPMKGHSHVYWYRQLPEEGLKFMVYLQKENIIDESGMPKERFSAEFPKEGPSILRIQQVVRGDSAAYFCASSTRRDQETQYFGPGTRLLVL.

The gene calls are TRBV6-5 and TRBJ1-4; D not resolved. CDR1 and CDR2 from the germline V gene are MNHEY and SVGAGI. V was trimmed by 7 bases and J by 0 bases, leaving 9 bases between them. The CDR3 is 14 amino acids. CDR3 in amino acids: CASKIYATNEKLFF. The CDR3 DNA sequence: TGTGCCAGCAAAATATATGCAACTAATGAAAAACTGTTTTTT.

With regard to this clone: This CDR3 is also generated by other DNA sequences in the sample. The rearrangement links TRBV5-4 to TRBJ2-2, with TRBD2 identical over 8 bases. The CDR3 is 15 residues long. Germline V gene data show CDR1 as SGHNT and CDR2 as YYREEE (reference sequence). V shed 0 bases and J 5 bases; nucleotides not matched to a gene: 3. The CDR3 is CASSLGTSRTGELFF. The CDR3 DNA sequence: TGTGCCAGCAGCTTGGGGACTAGCCGAACCGGGGAGCTGTTTTTT. The full variable domain, its missing parts supplied by reference TRBV5-4 and TRBJ2-2, is ETGVTQSPTHLIKTRGQQVTLRCSSQSGHNTVSWYQQALGQGPQFIFQYYREEENGRGNFPPRFSGLQFPNYSSELNVNALELDDSALYLCASSLGTSRTGELFFGEGSRLTVL.

About this clone itself: Other nucleotide sequences in the sample specify the same CDR3. This rearrangement joins TRBV5-6 to TRBJ2-7; D gene ambiguous. This CDR3 contains 14 residues. The V gene's germline CDR1 is SGHDT and CDR2 YYEEEE. V was pared by 4 bases and J by 10 bases, with 21 bases between. CDR3 residues: CASSRGGLHLYQYF. The CDR3 bases are TGTGCCAGCAGCCGAGGCGGCCTTCATCTATACCAGTACTTC.

This clone was detected only once. The gene calls are TRBV15 and TRBJ2-7; TRBD1 matches at 10 bases. The CDR3 consists of 17 residues. Germline loops: CDR1 LNHNV, CDR2 YYDKDF (reference sequence). Germline trimming cut 3 bases from V and 1 base from J; bases unmatched to any gene: 9. In DNA, the CDR3 is TGTGCCACCAGCAGGCCGATGGGGGACAGGGGATCCTACGAGCAGTACTTC. Translated: CATSRPMGDRGSYEQYF.

The rearrangement uses TRBV15 and TRBJ2-5, with D tentatively TRBD1 (5 bases). Trimming took 0 bases from V and 7 from J, leaving 9 bases between them. CDR3 length equals 13 residues. The germline V gene has CDR1 LNHNV and CDR2 YYDKDF (reference sequence). CDR3 nucleotides: TGTGCCACCAGCAGAGAAGGGGCCGGGACCCAGTACTTC. This encodes CATSREGAGTQYF.

On this clone itself: Other DNA sequences in this sample translate to the same CDR3. The chain carries TRBV18 and TRBJ2-7; a weak D match, TRBD1 (6 bases). The CDR3 extends over 13 amino acids. Trimming removed 3 bases from V and 2 bases from J, with 8 bases in between. Germline-derived CDR1 and CDR2 are KGHSH and LQKENI. The CDR3 is CASSPGQPYEQYF. In DNA, the CDR3 is TGTGCCAGCTCACCCGGACAGCCCTACGAGCAGTACTTC.

The CDR3 loop reads CASSQPGQGVKETQYF. The CDR3 region has the DNA TGCGCCAGCAGTCAACCCGGACAGGGGGTGAAAGAGACCCAGTACTTC. The chain has TRBV23-1 and TRBJ2-5; 10 bases are shared with TRBD1. TRBV23-1 is an open reading frame whose function is uncertain. The CDR3 has 16 residues. J gave up 3 bases and V 2 bases, and 6 bases lay outside the gene matches.

This chain connects TRBV5-8 to TRBJ2-7, with a tentative D call TRBD1 (5 bases). V was shortened by 0 bases and J by 7 bases, with 17 bases between the two germline ends. The CDR3 totals 15 residues. Germline CDR1 SGHTS, CDR2 YDEGEE. CDR3 in DNA: TGTGCCAGCAGCTTGGGCCGGGTGACAGCCGAGGAGCAGTACTTC. It specifies CASSLGRVTAEEQYF.

The chain has TRBV5-5 and TRBJ1-3, with D possibly being TRBD1 (6 bases). The V end was cut by 0 bases, the J end by 4 bases, with 17 bases between. Germline V CDR1 and CDR2: SGHKS, YYEKEE (reference sequence). This CDR3 contains 17 residues. CDR3 nucleotides: TGTGCCAGCAGCTTGGCTCCGGGCAGGGGCGACGGAAACACCATATATTTT. Residues: CASSLAPGRGDGNTIYF. Full variable domain (missing parts from reference TRBV5-5 and TRBJ1-3): DAGVTQSPTHLIKTRGQQVTLRCSPISGHKSVSWYQQVLGQGPQFIFQYYEKEERGRGNFPDRFSARQFPNYSSELNVNALLLGDSALYLCASSLAPGRGDGNTIYFGEGSWLTVV.

In DNA form, the CDR3 reads TGTGCCAGCAGCCCGGAGGCGGGGTTCTACGAGCAGTACTTC. It encodes CASSPEAGFYEQYF. V gene TRBV6-5 combines with J gene TRBJ2-7, with D possibly being TRBD2 (6 bases). This CDR3 contains 14 residues. Between the trimmed V and J ends, which lost 6 bases and 3 bases, there was a span of 15 bases. Per the germline V gene, CDR1 is MNHEY and CDR2 is SVGAGI.

The chain couples TRBV6-5 to TRBJ1-1; D is uncertain. The CDR3 spans 13 residues. V dropped 0 bases and J dropped 7 bases, with 9 bases sitting between them. Germline V CDR1 and CDR2: MNHEY, SVGAGI. CDR3 region: CASSYSSWSEAFF. The CDR3 DNA is TGTGCCAGCAGTTACTCAAGTTGGAGTGAAGCTTTCTTT.

A remark on this clone: Other DNA sequences of this sample code for an identical CDR3. The V gene is TRBV7-3, the J gene TRBJ2-7; 8 bases agree with TRBD2. Trimming took 2 bases from V and 1 from J; bases not matched to a gene: 4. The CDR3 contains 15 residues. Germline V gives CDR1 SGHTA, CDR2 FQGTGA. CDR3 protein: CASSLGLAGSYEQYF. The CDR3 DNA is TGTGCCAGCAGCTTAGGCCTAGCGGGTTCCTACGAGCAGTACTTC.

The rearrangement joins TRBV7-6 to TRBJ2-2; 7 bases are a match to TRBD2. V was clipped by 4 bases and J by 0 bases; unmatched bases: 2. The CDR3 is 15 residues long. The germline V gene has CDR1 SGHVS and CDR2 FNYEAQ. DNA of the CDR3: TGTGCCAGCAGCTGGGACTACCCGAACACCGGGGAGCTGTTTTTT. It encodes CASSWDYPNTGELFF.

Turning to this clone: Other DNA sequences within the sample encode an identical CDR3. The DNA of the CDR3 is TGTGCCAGCAGCGTAGGGGCCACCAGCTCCTACGAGCAGTACTTC. Its protein product is CASSVGATSSYEQYF. The V call is TRBV9, the J call TRBJ2-7; D is unclear. The germline V gene encodes CDR1 SGDLS and CDR2 YYNGEE. V gave up 0 bases and J gave up 0 bases, with 10 bases separating them. The CDR3 extends over 15 amino acids.

The chain couples TRBV7-3 to TRBJ1-5; 7 bases align to TRBD1. In germline, CDR1 is SGHTA, CDR2 FQGTGA. The CDR3 runs to 16 residues. V trimming: 5 bases; J trimming: 0 bases; junction bases outside the gene matches: 7. The CDR3: CASSPLTGYSNQPQHF. The CDR3 DNA reads TGTGCCAGCAGCCCCCTGACAGGGTATAGCAATCAGCCCCAGCATTTT.

This clone was seen just once. This chain uses TRBV28 with TRBJ1-2; D might be TRBD1 (6 bases). V shed 6 bases and J shed 4 bases, with 12 bases lying between them. The length of the CDR3 is 13 residues. CDR1 is MDHEN, CDR2 SYDVKM, per germline. This CDR3 is CASRDRFRYGYTF. The CDR3 coding sequence is TGTGCCAGCAGAGACAGGTTTCGCTATGGCTACACCTTC.

Of note for this clone: Other DNA sequences from this sample encode an identical CDR3 as well. The J gene is TRBJ1-2, the V gene TRBV30; D remains ambiguous. The germline V gene encodes CDR1 GTSNPN and CDR2 SVGIG (reference sequence). The CDR3 is made up of 12 amino acids. V lost 1 base and J lost 2, with 5 bases in between. The DNA for the CDR3 is TGTGCCTGGAGTGGCGGGAACTATGGCTACACCTTC. This sequence encodes CAWSGGNYGYTF.

This clone was picked up one time. A much bigger clone sits one base away, suggesting this may be a read error. This sample also contains other DNA sequences that code for the same CDR3. This chain uses TRBV11-3 with TRBJ2-3; no firm D call. Germline assignment: CDR1 SGHNT and CDR2 YENEEA. V lost 0 bases, J lost 0 bases, and 4 bases lay in between. This CDR3 contains 14 residues. The CDR3 DNA is TGTGCCAGCAGCTTAGACGGGAGCACAGATACGCAGTATTTT. Protein product: CASSLDGSTDTQYF.

V usage is TRBV28 and J usage is TRBJ2-7, with 10 bases lining up with TRBD2. The CDR3 is 15 amino acids. Germline values: CDR1 MDHEN, CDR2 SYDVKM. Germline trimming cut 5 bases from V and 3 bases from J; bases unmatched to any gene: 7. CDR3 protein: CASSRPGTSDYEQYF. CDR3 DNA: TGTGCCAGCAGTCGTCCCGGGACTAGCGACTACGAGCAGTACTTC. The full variable domain, with the rest looked up from reference TRBV28 and TRBJ2-7, is DVKVTQSSRYLVKRTGEKVFLECVQDMDHENMFWYRQDPGLGLRLIYFSYDVKMKEKGDIPEGYSVSREKKERFSLILESASTNQTSMYLCASSRPGTSDYEQYFGPGTRLTVT.

This clone was counted once. The chain combines TRBV28 with TRBJ2-4; the D gene is possibly TRBD2 (5 bases). Trimming left V 6 bases short and J 0 bases short, with 12 bases between. CDR3 length: 15 residues. Germline lookup yields CDR1 MDHEN and CDR2 SYDVKM. The DNA of the CDR3 is TGTGCCAGCAGCATCACGGGATTAGCCAAAAACATTCAGTACTTC. As protein: CASSITGLAKNIQYF.

The chain recombines TRBV18 with TRBJ2-5, with 16 bases fitting TRBD2. Germline assignment: CDR1 KGHSH and CDR2 LQKENI. There are 17 residues in the CDR3. Trimming took 2 bases from V and 3 from J; bases not matched to a gene: 3. The CDR3 here is CASSPSGTSGREETQYF. CDR3 coding DNA: TGTGCCAGCTCACCATCCGGGACTAGCGGGAGGGAAGAGACCCAGTACTTC.